This T cell receptor (beta chain) was identified in a study of brain T cells in children with intractable seizures. Sequenced by immunoSEQ multiplex PCR; TCRdb stores in-frame clones only, minus some. Of about 340,000 clones in the sample, about 93% were seen once. As to time point: blood from clinic visit 5 months post-surgery; TSC patient then seizure free. The CDR3 runs 15 residues. Germline V gene sequence: CDR1 LNHDA, CDR2 SQIVND (reference sequence). V was pared by 3 bases and J by 2 bases, with 11 bases between. Sequenced here: peripheral blood, sampled about 5 months after surgery. The chain joins TRBV19 to TRBJ2-1; D might be TRBD1 (6 bases). This receptor was taken from a boy under two years old with tuberous sclerosis and intractable seizures. The CDR3 DNA reads TGTGCCAGTAGTATCCAGGGGAATACCTACAATGAGCAGTTCTTC. Translated: CASSIQGNTYNEQFF.